This T cell receptor (beta chain) was sequenced for a study of early T cells in non-severe SARS-CoV-2 infection. Study-wide results and limits: There was a bias toward anti-spike CD8 responses in VDJdb matching, which missed private and CD4 specificities.

The germline gives CDR1 SGHTS, CDR2 YDEGEE. Germline trimming cut 4 bases from V and 10 bases from J; bases unmatched to any gene: 8. The CDR3 is 13 residues long. As for this clonotype: Antigen: not known.

Molecules of cDNA were individually given unique molecular identifiers that were attached to them. One entry per CDR3 protein results from TCRdb running MiXCR on the 5' RACE reads. Found here are tens of thousands of distinct CDR3 sequences, about 7% of them singletons; the top ten hold roughly 4.1%. Sequenced input: whole blood. This TCR derives from an adult who was a healthcare worker with PCR-confirmed SARS-CoV-2 infection or an uninfected control (not recorded which). The J gene is TRBJ2-4, the V gene TRBV5-8, with 7 bases aligning to TRBD1. Here the CDR3 DNA reads TGTGCCAGCAGCCTCGGGACAGTACGGATTCAGTACTTC. Translating gives CASSLGTVRIQYF. Full variable domain (outside the CDR3, taken from reference TRBV5-8 and TRBJ2-4): EAGVTQSPTHLIKTRGQQATLRCSPISGHTSVYWYQQALGLGLQFLLWYDEGEERNRGNFPPRFSGRQFPNYSSELNVNALELEDSALYLCASSLGTVRIQYFGAGTRLSVL.